The 25 T cell receptor beta chains reported below all come from one sample, sequenced in a study of T cell changes during pregnancy in multiple sclerosis. Data came from immunoSEQ multiplex PCR; TCRdb stores just in-frame clones and leaves some out. The table records about 47,000 clones, 80% to 90% of them present only once. The source material was peripheral blood, sampled in the first trimester of pregnancy. These receptor sequences come from a female donor with multiple sclerosis, enrolled in a pregnancy study.

V is TRBV10-2 and J is TRBJ2-5; D is possibly TRBD2 (5 bases). The CDR3 extends over 11 amino acids. Germline V CDR1 and CDR2: WSHSY, SAAADI. V shed 2 bases and J shed 9 bases, with 7 bases lying between them. CDR3 in amino acids: CASSERGAQYF. The CDR3 DNA reads TGCGCCAGCAGTGAGCGGGGAGCCCAGTACTTC.

The V gene is TRBV6-5, the J gene TRBJ2-7; 7 bases are shared with TRBD1. CDR1 MNHEY and CDR2 SVGAGI come from the germline V gene. Trimming took 6 bases from V and 5 from J; bases not matched to a gene: 13. This CDR3 is built from 15 residues. CDR3 region: CASSHLPDRSNEQYF. The CDR3 DNA reads as TGTGCCAGCAGCCATCTACCGGACAGGTCCAACGAGCAGTACTTC.

This chain uses TRBV2 with TRBJ1-2, with a tentative D call TRBD1 (6 bases). The germline V gene has CDR1 SNHLY and CDR2 FYNNEI. The CDR3 sequence is 15 residues long. V lost 3 bases to trimming and J lost 7 bases, with 18 bases between them. CDR3 residues: CASSEEGTGYGGYTF. In DNA form, the CDR3 reads TGTGCCAGCAGTGAGGAAGGTACAGGGTACGGTGGCTACACCTTC.

This chain links TRBV28 with TRBJ2-7; possible D gene TRBD1, 6 bases. Germline CDR1 and CDR2: MDHEN and SYDVKM. The CDR3 has 14 residues. Trimming took 7 bases from V and 0 from J, leaving 13 bases between them. CDR3 region: CASISGQSSYEQYF. As DNA, the CDR3 is TGTGCCAGCATCTCAGGACAGAGCTCCTACGAGCAGTACTTC.

The rearrangement uses TRBV7-9 and TRBJ2-1; 14 nucleotides line up with TRBD2. J was trimmed by 2 bases and V by 5 bases; bases with no gene match: 11. The CDR3 has 19 amino acids. The germline gives CDR1 SEHNR, CDR2 FQNEAQ (reference sequence). CDR3 region: CASSGPGLAGGPAYNEQFF. For the CDR3, the DNA is TGTGCCAGCAGCGGGCCCGGACTAGCGGGGGGTCCGGCCTACAATGAGCAGTTCTTC.

The chain combines TRBV30 with TRBJ1-3, with 7 positions matching TRBD1. CDR1 GTSNPN and CDR2 SVGIG come from the germline V gene (reference sequence). The V gene end was trimmed by 8 bases and the J gene end by 4 bases; junction bases not matched to a gene: 8. This CDR3 has 13 residues. The CDR3 bases are TGTGCCGTCCAACAGGGGCGCGGAAACACCATATATTTT. Residues: CAVQQGRGNTIYF.

This clone is a singleton in its sample. V is TRBV7-8 and J is TRBJ1-1, with 8 positions matching TRBD1. CDR3 length: 13 amino acids. After removal of 3 bases from V and 5 bases from J, the junction contained 2 bases not matched to a gene. Germline CDR1 and CDR2: SGHVS and FQNEAQ. CDR3: CASSLTGETEAFF. CDR3 nucleotide sequence: TGTGCCAGCAGCTTGACAGGGGAAACTGAAGCTTTCTTT.

V is TRBV6-1 and J is TRBJ2-7, with 7 nucleotides matching TRBD1. J was trimmed by 2 bases and V by 5 bases; bases with no gene match: 6. Germline V CDR1 and CDR2: MNHNS, SASEGT. The CDR3 contains 14 residues. The CDR3 coding sequence is TGTGCCAGCAGTATACAGGGGATCGCCTACGAGCAGTACTTC. Translation: CASSIQGIAYEQYF.

This clone was recorded only once. The chain uses TRBV2 and TRBJ2-7; D is unresolved. Germline CDR1 and CDR2: SNHLY and FYNNEI. The CDR3 totals 14 residues. V was cut by 1 base and J by 2 bases, with 9 bases left in between. CDR3 bases: TGTGCCAGCAGTGAAGATCTAGAGGCCTACGAGCAGTACTTC. Its translation: CASSEDLEAYEQYF. Filled out from reference TRBV2 and TRBJ2-7, the complete variable domain reads EPEVTQTPSHQVTQMGQEVILRCVPISNHLYFYWYRQILGQKVEFLVSFYNNEISEKSEIFDDQFSVERPDGSNFTLKIRSTKLEDSAMYFCASSEDLEAYEQYFGPGTRLTVT.

The V and J genes are TRBV2 and TRBJ1-2, with TRBD1 identical over 7 bases. V trimming: 4 bases; J trimming: 8 bases; junction bases outside the gene matches: 7. This CDR3 is built from 13 residues. Germline-derived CDR1 and CDR2 are SNHLY and FYNNEI. The CDR3 region has the DNA TGTGCCAGCAGTGTCCAACAGGGGCAAGGCTACACCTTC. Protein sequence: CASSVQQGQGYTF. Based on the CDR3 plus reference TRBV2 and TRBJ1-2, the full variable domain is EPEVTQTPSHQVTQMGQEVILRCVPISNHLYFYWYRQILGQKVEFLVSFYNNEISEKSEIFDDQFSVERPDGSNFTLKIRSTKLEDSAMYFCASSVQQGQGYTFGSGTRLTVV.

The J gene is TRBJ2-7, the V gene TRBV27, with a tentative D call TRBD2 (5 bases). The CDR3 runs 13 residues. Germline CDR1 reads MNHEY; CDR2 reads SMNVEV (reference sequence). The V end was cut by 3 bases, the J end by 5 bases, with 11 bases between. DNA for the CDR3: TGTGCCAGCAGTTTGTCTTGGGAGCACGAGCAGTACTTC. This encodes CASSLSWEHEQYF.

V is TRBV15 and J is TRBJ2-2, with D possibly matching TRBD1 (6 bases). The length of the CDR3 is 14 residues. V dropped 8 bases and J dropped 5 bases, with 15 bases sitting between them. Germline assignment: CDR1 LNHNV and CDR2 YYDKDF (reference sequence). The CDR3 DNA reads TGTGCCACCGCGACAGGCTCCAGGACCGGGGAGCTGTTTTTT. Translation gives CATATGSRTGELFF.

This chain connects TRBV5-1 to TRBJ2-3; D perhaps matches TRBD1 (7 bases). The CDR3 covers 15 residues. The germline V gene has CDR1 SGHRS and CDR2 YFSETQ. Trimming removed 7 bases from V and 0 bases from J, with 15 bases in between. CDR3 DNA sequence: TGCGCCAGCGCCCCGGAGGGGGCTAGCACAGATACGCAGTATTTT. Its protein is CASAPEGASTDTQYF.

The chain is built from TRBV5-6 and TRBJ2-1, with D perhaps TRBD2 (6 bases). Germline V gene sequence: CDR1 SGHDT, CDR2 YYEEEE. The CDR3 consists of 13 residues. Deletions cut 4 bases from V and 4 bases from J, with 9 bases between. CDR3 amino acids: CASSAGTYNEQFF. Here the CDR3 DNA reads TGTGCCAGCAGCGCCGGGACTTACAATGAGCAGTTCTTC.

The CDR3 reads CASSEGASEAKNIQYF. The CDR3 DNA sequence: TGTGCCAGCAGCGAGGGGGCTTCTGAGGCCAAAAACATTCAGTACTTC. This sequence joins TRBV2 and TRBJ2-4, with 7 bases identical to TRBD1. Trimming removed 6 bases from V and 1 base from J; junction bases left unmatched: 9. This CDR3 comprises 16 residues. Germline loops: CDR1 SNHLY, CDR2 FYNNEI.

The genes are TRBV20-1 and TRBJ2-5; possibly TRBD1 for D (6 bases). The V gene's germline CDR1 is DFQATT and CDR2 SNEGSKA (reference sequence). The ends were cut back, 6 bases at V and 3 bases at J, with 8 bases in the middle. The CDR3 has 11 amino acids. The chain's CDR3 is CSANREETQYF. CDR3 DNA: TGCAGTGCGAACAGGGAAGAGACCCAGTACTTC.

This clone was observed a few times. The chain is built from TRBV11-2 and TRBJ2-7; D possibly corresponds to TRBD2 (7 bases). This CDR3 spans 14 amino acids. CDR1 is SGHAT and CDR2 is FQNNGV in the germline V gene. V dropped 5 bases and J dropped 6 bases, with 17 bases sitting between them. Here the CDR3 reads CASSLIRGGFEQYF. The CDR3 nucleotides are TGTGCCAGCAGCCTTATTAGGGGGGGCTTCGAGCAGTACTTC. Full variable domain (rest looked up from reference TRBV11-2 and TRBJ2-7): EAGVAQSPRYKIIEKRQSVAFWCNPISGHATLYWYQQILGQGPKLLIQFQNNGVVDDSQLPKDRFSAERLKGVDSTLKIQPAKLEDSAVYLCASSLIRGGFEQYFGPGTRLTVT.

The J gene is TRBJ2-3, the V gene TRBV10-2; D uncertain. Germline CDR1 is WSHSY and CDR2 is SAAADI. There are 12 residues in the CDR3. V dropped 10 bases and J dropped 0 bases, with 8 bases sitting between them. CDR3 amino acids: CAIRPSTDTQYF. The CDR3 DNA reads TGCGCCATCCGTCCTAGCACAGATACGCAGTATTTT.

The chain has TRBV7-9 and TRBJ1-5; 7 bases fit TRBD1. This CDR3 is 17 amino acids long. The germline V gene has CDR1 SEHNR and CDR2 FQNEAQ (reference sequence). The V segment lost 5 bases and the J segment 0 bases; nucleotides outside the gene matches: 10. The CDR3 DNA reads as TGTGCCAGCAGCCATACCTTCTGGGACAGTAGCAATCAGCCCCAGCATTTT. Translating gives CASSHTFWDSSNQPQHF.

The CDR3 spells CASRPTTGANEQFF. DNA of the CDR3: TGTGCCAGCAGACCGACGACAGGGGCGAATGAGCAGTTCTTC. The J gene is TRBJ2-1, the V gene TRBV6-5; 8 nucleotides agree with TRBD1. This CDR3 has 14 residues. V shed 6 bases, J shed 7 bases, and the junction held 8 bases outside the gene matches. Germline loops: CDR1 MNHEY, CDR2 SVGAGI.

CDR3 coding DNA: TGTGCCAGCAGTTTATACGTGAGCTCCTACGAGCAGTACTTC. Its protein is CASSLYVSSYEQYF. This rearrangement joins TRBV27 to TRBJ2-7; unclear D gene. Germline CDR1 is MNHEY and CDR2 is SMNVEV (reference sequence). This CDR3 comprises 14 residues. V was shortened by 1 base and J by 0 bases, with 7 bases between the two germline ends.

This clone was seen more than once but under ten times. The chain recombines TRBV5-6 with TRBJ1-3; no clear D gene. Per the germline V gene, CDR1 is SGHDT and CDR2 is YYEEEE. V lost 2 bases to trimming and J lost 4 bases, with 16 bases between them. The CDR3 is 16 residues long. As DNA, the CDR3 is TGTGCCAGCAGCTTCGATCTGGGTGGCGGAGGAAACACCATATATTTT. This encodes CASSFDLGGGGNTIYF.

By sample share, this clone is medium-sized. Relative to the germline gene, one junction end is altered; a read error may explain this. The genes are TRBV7-7 and TRBJ1-6, with 8 bases aligning to TRBD1. Germline CDR1 reads SSHAT; CDR2 reads FNYEAQ (reference sequence). This CDR3 is 13 amino acids long. The CDR3 DNA reads TGTGCTAGCAGCAAAGGGACAGGCGCACCCCTCCACTTT. Translation: CASSKGTGAPLHF. Full variable domain (outside the CDR3, taken from reference TRBV7-7 and TRBJ1-6): GAGVSQSPRYKVTKRGQDVTLRCDPISSHATLYWYQQALGQGPEFLTYFNYEAQPDKSGLPSDRFSAERPEGSISTLTIQRTEQRDSAMYRCASSKGTGAPLHFGNGTRLTVT.

The chain couples TRBV19 to TRBJ2-7, with D perhaps TRBD1 (5 bases). CDR3 length: 15 residues. The V gene's germline CDR1 is LNHDA and CDR2 SQIVND (reference sequence). Trimming removed 4 bases at V and 2 bases at J, with 15 bases between. CDR3 region: CASSSRQGSAYEQYF. The DNA for the CDR3 is TGTGCCAGTAGTAGCCGTCAGGGAAGTGCCTACGAGCAGTACTTC.

This sequence joins TRBV16 and TRBJ1-6, with 7 bases lining up with TRBD1. The germline gives CDR1 KGHSY, CDR2 FQNENV. The CDR3 consists of 20 residues. V was pared by 0 bases and J by 9 bases, with 20 bases of the junction left unmatched. As DNA, the CDR3 is TGTGCCAGCAGCCAATCGGAGGGACAGACCACAGACTCCCTAGGTTCACCCCTCCACTTT. The encoded protein is CASSQSEGQTTDSLGSPLHF.